The 21 T cell receptor beta chains reported below all come from one sample, sequenced in a study of shared clonotypes between healthy human individuals. TCRdb keeps only in-frame clones here, not all; method: immunoSEQ multiplex PCR. The table has about 2.3 million clones, 85% to 95% seen once. Sequencing used naive CD4+ T cells from PBMCs. Subset described: CD45RA+ positively selected. The origin of the receptors is a man younger than 35 in good health. Some clones in this sample may be carry-over from other donors' samples.

The chain is built from TRBV6-6 and TRBJ1-1; no definite D call. The CDR3 is made up of 11 amino acids. The germline V and J ends were trimmed by 7 bases and 1 base, with 4 bases remaining between them. The germline gives CDR1 MNHNY, CDR2 SVGAGI (reference sequence). The CDR3 spells CASIKNTEAFF. The CDR3, as DNA: TGTGCCAGCATCAAGAACACTGAAGCTTTCTTT.

The gene calls are TRBV19 and TRBJ1-1; TRBD1 is a possible D gene (5 bases). The germline V gene has CDR1 LNHDA and CDR2 SQIVND (reference sequence). Trimming left V 8 bases short and J 1 base short, with 17 bases between. There are 15 residues in the CDR3. The CDR3 DNA follows: TGTGCCAGTGGGACCCCCGACGGTGGGAACACTGAAGCTTTCTTT. Translating it yields CASGTPDGGNTEAFF.

The chain combines TRBV6-5 with TRBJ1-3, with D possibly TRBD1 on 5 matching bases. This CDR3 has 14 residues. V lost 10 bases, J lost 0 bases, and 13 bases lay in between. CDR1 is MNHEY, CDR2 SVGAGI, per germline. CDR3 in DNA: TGTGCCACCCAAAACAGGTTCTCTGGAAACACCATATATTTT. Amino acids: CATQNRFSGNTIYF.

This clone was counted once. The same CDR3 can be traced to other DNA sequences in this sample. This chain links TRBV5-1 with TRBJ2-1; TRBD2 matches at 8 bases. V gave up 2 bases and J gave up 1 base; unmatched junction bases: 2. Germline V lookup: CDR1 SGHRS, CDR2 YFSETQ. The CDR3 is made up of 15 amino acids. CDR3 bases: TGCGCCAGCAGCTTCTTAGCGGGGTCCTACAATGAGCAGTTCTTC. Translation gives CASSFLAGSYNEQFF.

As concerns this clone: At the DNA level, this CDR3 is encoded by other sequences in the same sample as well. V is TRBV14 and J is TRBJ1-5; D is possibly TRBD1 (5 bases). Germline assignment: CDR1 SGHDN and CDR2 FVKESK. The V and J ends lost 5 bases and 4 bases respectively, with 9 bases between them. CDR3 length: 13 residues. The CDR3: CASSSTGNQPQHF. The CDR3 nucleotides read TGTGCCAGCAGCTCCACAGGTAATCAGCCCCAGCATTTT.

Turning to this clone: Different DNA sequences within this sample yield the same CDR3. V gene TRBV5-6 combines with J gene TRBJ2-1; D unclear. Germline loops: CDR1 SGHDT, CDR2 YYEEEE. The CDR3 is made up of 11 amino acids. Trimming pared 0 bases from V and 9 bases from J, leaving 4 bases between. The CDR3 nucleotides read TGTGCCAGCAGCTTGGCAGGTGAGCAGTTCTTC. Translating it yields CASSLAGEQFF.

CDR3 sequence: CASSRTGTNTEAFF. The CDR3 coding sequence is TGTGCCAGCAGTAGGACAGGTACTAACACTGAAGCTTTCTTT. V usage is TRBV6-1 and J usage is TRBJ1-1; TRBD1 matches at 7 bases. CDR3 length: 14 amino acids. The germline V gene encodes CDR1 MNHNS and CDR2 SASEGT. V was clipped by 5 bases and J by 2 bases; unmatched bases: 5.

The chain uses TRBV6-9 and TRBJ1-2; 7 nucleotides align to TRBD1. The trim removed 5 bases at V and 3 bases at J, leaving 6 bases unmatched. The CDR3 length is 14 residues. The germline CDR1 and CDR2 sequences are MNHGY and SVAAGI. The CDR3 here is CASSHLRGYYGYTF. In DNA, the CDR3 is TGTGCCAGCAGTCACCTCAGGGGGTACTATGGCTACACCTTC.

Comment on this clone: The sample has other DNA sequences that encode this CDR3 too. The chain links TRBV19 to TRBJ1-5, with TRBD1 matching over 8 bases. CDR3 length: 14 amino acids. The germline V gene encodes CDR1 LNHDA and CDR2 SQIVND (reference sequence). With V trimmed by 5 bases and J by 5 bases, 5 bases remained unmatched. In DNA, the CDR3 is TGTGCCAGTAGTCCCCGGACAGGGCATCAGCCCCAGCATTTT. Translation gives CASSPRTGHQPQHF.

The DNA for the CDR3 is TGCGCCAGCAGCCAGACTCAGCGGTCTTTTACCTACGAGCAGTACTTC. Protein product: CASSQTQRSFTYEQYF. The gene calls are TRBV4-1 and TRBJ2-7; TRBD2 might be the D (5 bases). Germline CDR1 reads MGHRA; CDR2 reads YSYEKL. The CDR3 totals 16 residues. Trimming cost V 3 bases and J 2 bases, with 17 bases left between them.

The J gene is TRBJ1-1, the V gene TRBV15; D uncertain. Germline V gene lookup returns CDR1 LNHNV and CDR2 YYDKDF (reference sequence). V was clipped by 1 base and J by 2 bases, with 8 bases between them. This CDR3 is built from 14 residues. CDR3 loop: CATSRGGANTEAFF. DNA for the CDR3: TGTGCCACCAGCAGAGGGGGAGCAAACACTGAAGCTTTCTTT. The full variable domain, in which reference TRBV15 and TRBJ1-1 provide the parts outside the CDR3, is DAMVIQNPRYQVTQFGKPVTLSCSQTLNHNVMYWYQQKSSQAPKLLFHYYDKDFNNEADTPDNFQSRRPNTSFCFLDIRSPGLGDTAMYLCATSRGGANTEAFFGQGTRLTVV.

Comments on this clone: Distinct nucleotide sequences in the sample also encode this CDR3. V usage is TRBV5-1 and J usage is TRBJ1-5; perhaps TRBD1 as D (5 bases). Germline-derived CDR1 and CDR2 are SGHRS and YFSETQ. This CDR3 has 13 amino acids. With 2 bases removed from V and 6 bases from J, the gap between germline ends came to 9 bases. CDR3 region: CASSFEGSQPQHF. CDR3 bases: TGCGCCAGCAGCTTCGAGGGGTCTCAGCCCCAGCATTTT.

The chain is built from TRBV29-1 and TRBJ1-2; a possible D gene is TRBD1 (6 bases). Germline CDR1 and CDR2: SQVTM and ANQGSEA. V was pared by 7 bases and J by 6 bases, with 18 bases between. CDR3 length equals 13 residues. The CDR3 DNA sequence: TGCAGCGCCGAAGGGGGTGTTGTCAATGGCTACACCTTC. As protein: CSAEGGVVNGYTF.

The chain uses TRBV15 and TRBJ1-2, with D possibly matching TRBD1 (6 bases). This CDR3 spans 14 amino acids. V lost 5 bases, J lost 1 base, and 11 bases lay in between. The germline CDR1 and CDR2 sequences are LNHNV and YYDKDF (reference sequence). The CDR3 region has the DNA TGTGCCACCAGCGCAACAGGGAGTAACTATGGCTACACCTTC. Protein sequence: CATSATGSNYGYTF.

This chain connects TRBV9 to TRBJ2-1; D is unclear. Germline V gives CDR1 SGDLS, CDR2 YYNGEE. The CDR3 has 13 amino acids. V was trimmed by 1 base and J by 8 bases, leaving 10 bases between them. This CDR3 is CASSVRWADEQFF. DNA of the CDR3: TGTGCCAGCAGCGTAAGATGGGCGGATGAGCAGTTCTTC.

The chain uses TRBV11-3 and TRBJ2-2, with TRBD2 identical over 7 bases. CDR1 and CDR2 (germline): SGHNT, YENEEA. CDR3 length: 14 amino acids. V lost 5 bases, J lost 7 bases, and 7 bases stayed unmatched. CDR3 sequence: CASSPREGIGELFF. The CDR3 DNA reads as TGTGCCAGCAGCCCCAGGGAGGGGATCGGGGAGCTGTTTTTT.

This clone occurred a few times. The chain is built from TRBV6-5 and TRBJ1-2; D might be TRBD1 (5 bases). The CDR3 extends over 13 amino acids. Germline values: CDR1 MNHEY, CDR2 SVGAGI. The ends were cut back, 6 bases at V and 8 bases at J, with 16 bases in the middle. As DNA, the CDR3 is TGTGCCAGCAGCCCAACAGTGGGGGTAGGCTACACCTTC. Its translation: CASSPTVGVGYTF.

J is TRBJ2-6 and V is TRBV6-1; tentatively, D is TRBD1 (7 bases). Germline V gene lookup returns CDR1 MNHNS and CDR2 SASEGT. The germline V and J ends were trimmed by 4 bases and 2 bases, with 18 bases remaining between them. The CDR3 consists of 18 residues. This CDR3 is CASSAGAGGRPGANVLTF. For the CDR3, the DNA is TGTGCCAGCAGTGCGGGGGCAGGGGGGAGACCTGGGGCCAACGTCCTGACTTTC.

The chain has TRBV15 and TRBJ1-4; no clear D gene. Germline V gene lookup returns CDR1 LNHNV and CDR2 YYDKDF (reference sequence). The CDR3 loop spans 15 amino acids. V was cut by 0 bases and J by 3 bases, with 8 bases left in between. CDR3 DNA sequence: TGTGCCACCAGCAGAGACAAACCTTCTAATGAAAAACTGTTTTTT. This encodes CATSRDKPSNEKLFF.

As for this clone: The same CDR3 also results from other DNA sequences found in this sample. The DNA for the CDR3 is TGTGCCAGCAGTTTAGGGGGGCTTTACGAGCAGTACTTC. This encodes CASSLGGLYEQYF. This sequence joins TRBV28 and TRBJ2-7; D is tentatively TRBD1 or TRBD2 (6 bases each). The CDR3 has 13 amino acids. V lost 2 bases, J lost 4 bases, and 9 bases lay in between. Germline assignment: CDR1 MDHEN and CDR2 SYDVKM.

The chain employs TRBV4-1 and TRBJ1-4; D is possibly TRBD1 (5 bases). The germline V gene has CDR1 MGHRA and CDR2 YSYEKL. V was pared by 4 bases and J by 8 bases, with 17 bases between. The CDR3 runs to 15 residues. The CDR3 loop is CASSPRDYPPEKLFF. In DNA form, the CDR3 reads TGCGCCAGCAGCCCTCGGGACTACCCCCCCGAAAAACTGTTTTTT.